The T cell receptor beta chain described here comes from a study of control samples from healthy donors and cancer patients. TCRdb's table, derived via immunoSEQ multiplex PCR, lists solely in-frame clones and lacks some. The table shows roughly 80,000 clones, with over 75% occurring only once. V was clipped by 5 bases and J by 3 bases, with 17 bases between them. The CDR3 consists of 15 residues. Germline CDR1 LNHDA, CDR2 SQIVND (reference sequence). This TCR came from a woman in her 50s in good health. The sample comprised blood. The chain joins TRBV19 to TRBJ2-7, with D perhaps assigned TRBD1 or TRBD2 (5 bases each). Written as DNA, the CDR3 is TGTGCCAGTAGTCCTGGGGGACCAGCGAGCTACGAGCAGTACTTC. Translating gives CASSPGGPASYEQYF.